This TCR beta chain originates from a study of regulatory T cells in long-lasting Graves disease. Trimming cost V 2 bases and J 4 bases, with 5 bases left between them. The CDR3 covers 12 residues. In germline, CDR1 is MNHEY, CDR2 SVGAGI. Time point indicated: persistent/refractory GD, antithyroid drugs over 5 years with positive TRAb. The authors made the TCR library using RNA they extracted from PBMCs. Construction of the TCR beta libraries employed iRepertoire HTBI primers in conjunction with Arm-PCR of CDR3 regions. Each CDR3 protein gets one entry after TCRdb re-called the multiplex PCR reads with MiXCR. Of a few hundred thousand distinct CDR3 sequences in the sample, about a quarter were seen once. A note on this clonotype: Its antigen is unidentified.

Study-level results: Accuracy may have been reduced by the small sample size. The study found TRBV28, TRBJ1-2 and TRBJ2-5 favored in persistent disease. Analyses excluded thyroid tissue, covering peripheral blood alone.

Sample: peripheral blood mononuclear cells (PBMCs), taken when the disease was refractory, from a patient treated with antithyroid drugs. This sequence joins TRBV6-5 and TRBJ2-5, with D unclear. This TCR was sampled from a female donor with Graves disease. The CDR3 nucleotides read TGTGCCAGCAGTTACAGTGTAGAGACCCAGTACTTC. Translating it yields CASSYSVETQYF.